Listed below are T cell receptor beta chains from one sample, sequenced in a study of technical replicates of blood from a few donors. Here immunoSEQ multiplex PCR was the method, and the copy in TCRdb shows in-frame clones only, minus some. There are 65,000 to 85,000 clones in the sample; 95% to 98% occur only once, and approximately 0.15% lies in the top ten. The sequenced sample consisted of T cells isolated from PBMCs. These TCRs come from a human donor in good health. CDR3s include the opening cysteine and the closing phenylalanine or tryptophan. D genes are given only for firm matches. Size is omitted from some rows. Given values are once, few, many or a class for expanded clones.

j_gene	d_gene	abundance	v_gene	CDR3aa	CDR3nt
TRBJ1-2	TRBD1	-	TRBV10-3	CAISEPRTGEARGYTF	TGTGCCATCAGTGAGCCGCGTACAGGGGAGGCGCGCGGCTACACCTTC
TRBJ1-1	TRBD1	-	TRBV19	CATGPTGGTLEAFF	TGTGCCACCGGACCAACAGGGGGTACACTTGAAGCTTTCTTT
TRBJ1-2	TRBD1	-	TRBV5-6	CASSSLTGGGGNYGYTF	TGTGCCAGCAGCTCGCTGACAGGGGGCGGAGGGAACTATGGCTACACCTTC
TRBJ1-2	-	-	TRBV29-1	CSVASGSYGYTF	TGCAGCGTTGCGAGCGGATCGTATGGCTACACCTTC
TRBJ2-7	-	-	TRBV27	CASSSDSSRTQYF	TGTGCCAGCAGTTCTGACAGTTCCCGGACGCAGTACTTC
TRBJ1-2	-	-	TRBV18	CASSPPDTWYGYTF	TGTGCCAGCTCACCGCCGGACACTTGGTATGGCTACACCTTC
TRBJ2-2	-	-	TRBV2	CASHSGTGELFF	TGTGCCAGCCATTCGGGTACCGGGGAGCTGTTTTTT
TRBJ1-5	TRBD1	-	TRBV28	CASSRAAAGGPLYQPQHF	TGTGCCAGCAGTCGCGCCGCGGCAGGGGGCCCGCTTTATCAGCCCCAGCATTTT
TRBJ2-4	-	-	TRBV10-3	CAIRGQNLSKNIQYF	TGTGCCATCAGGGGCCAGAACCTTTCCAAAAACATTCAGTACTTC
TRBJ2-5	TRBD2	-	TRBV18	CASSPGRLAGVETQYF	TGTGCCAGCTCACCAGGTAGACTAGCGGGAGTAGAGACCCAGTACTTC
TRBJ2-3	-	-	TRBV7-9	CASSPDQERILTDTQYF	TGTGCCAGCAGCCCCGACCAGGAGCGGATACTCACAGATACGCAGTATTTT
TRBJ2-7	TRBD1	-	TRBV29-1	CSVVTGNYEQYF	TGCAGCGTGGTGACAGGGAACTACGAGCAGTACTTC
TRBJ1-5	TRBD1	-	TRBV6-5	CASRTGRSSNQPQHF	TGTGCCAGCAGGACAGGGAGAAGTAGCAATCAGCCCCAGCATTTT
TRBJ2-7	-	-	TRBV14	CASSQAPRVHSYEQYF	TGTGCCAGCAGCCAAGCTCCCAGGGTGCACTCCTACGAGCAGTACTTC
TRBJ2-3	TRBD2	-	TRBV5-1	CASSNGLAGSTDTQYF	TGCGCCAGCAGCAACGGACTAGCGGGTAGCACAGATACGCAGTATTTT
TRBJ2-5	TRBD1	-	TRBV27	CASSLSPGTGAAETQYF	TGTGCCAGCAGTTTATCTCCCGGGACAGGGGCTGCAGAGACCCAGTACTTC
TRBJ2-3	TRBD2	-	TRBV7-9	CASSLVVGLALDTQYF	TGTGCCAGCAGCTTAGTCGTGGGACTAGCGCTAGATACGCAGTATTTT
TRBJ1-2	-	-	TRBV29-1	CSVRALDTADYGYTF	TGCAGCGTTCGAGCCTTGGACACGGCCGACTATGGCTACACCTTC
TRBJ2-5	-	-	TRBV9	CASAGDRGEETQYF	TGTGCCAGCGCGGGAGACAGGGGTGAGGAGACCCAGTACTTC
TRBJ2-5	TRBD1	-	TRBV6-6	CASRGQGGETQYF	TGTGCCAGCAGAGGACAGGGAGGAGAGACCCAGTACTTC
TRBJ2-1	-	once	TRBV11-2	CASSLATTGFEQFF	TGTGCCAGCAGCTTAGCCACGACAGGTTTTGAGCAGTTCTTC
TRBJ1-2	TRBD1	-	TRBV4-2	CASRPDRTFNYGYTF	TGTGCCAGCAGACCGGACAGGACTTTTAACTATGGCTACACCTTC
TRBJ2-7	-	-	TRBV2	CASSVLGGDEQYF	TGTGCCAGCAGTGTGTTAGGAGGGGACGAGCAGTACTTC
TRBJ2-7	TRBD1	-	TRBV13	CASSLRDRSSYEQYF	TGTGCCAGCAGTTTACGGGACAGAAGCTCCTACGAGCAGTACTTC
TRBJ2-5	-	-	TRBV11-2	CASSLGRSYQETQYF	TGTGCCAGCAGCTTAGGGAGGTCGTACCAAGAGACCCAGTACTTC
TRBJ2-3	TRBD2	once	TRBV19	CASSFRDYTDTQYF	TGTGCCAGTAGCTTCCGGGACTACACAGATACGCAGTATTTT
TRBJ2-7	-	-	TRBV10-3	CAISARDTASYEQYF	TGTGCCATCAGTGCCAGGGACACCGCCTCCTACGAGCAGTACTTC
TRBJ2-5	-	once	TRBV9	CASSVNIGAQETQYF	TGTGCCAGCAGCGTGAATATTGGGGCACAAGAGACCCAGTACTTC
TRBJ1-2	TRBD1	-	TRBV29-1	CSVPGQGGGYTF	TGCAGCGTCCCGGGACAGGGAGGAGGCTACACCTTC
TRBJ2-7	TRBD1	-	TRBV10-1	CASSESPTGAYEQYF	TGCGCCAGCAGTGAGTCCCCGACAGGGGCCTACGAGCAGTACTTC
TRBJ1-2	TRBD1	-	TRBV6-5	CASRQQGARGYTF	TGTGCCAGCAGACAACAGGGGGCGCGTGGCTACACCTTC
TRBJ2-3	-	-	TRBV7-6	CASSRDTDTQYF	TGTGCCAGCAGCCGAGACACAGATACGCAGTATTTT
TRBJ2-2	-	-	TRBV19	CASSIQGPSNTGELFF	TGTGCCAGTAGTATTCAGGGGCCGTCGAACACCGGGGAGCTGTTTTTT
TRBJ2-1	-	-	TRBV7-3	CASSSGLNEQFF	TGTGCCAGCAGCTCCGGGTTGAATGAGCAGTTCTTC
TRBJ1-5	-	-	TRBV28	CASRTYQSTNQPQHF	TGTGCCAGCAGGACTTATCAAAGCACAAATCAGCCCCAGCATTTT
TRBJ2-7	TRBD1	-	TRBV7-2	CASSLTGGYEQYF	TGTGCCAGCAGCTTAACAGGGGGCTACGAGCAGTACTTC
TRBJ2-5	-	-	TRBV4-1	CASSQHPEEQETQYF	TGCGCCAGCAGCCAACACCCCGAGGAGCAAGAGACCCAGTACTTC
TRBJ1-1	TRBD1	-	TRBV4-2	CASSPQGADVEAFF	TGTGCCAGCAGCCCACAGGGGGCGGATGTTGAGGCTTTCTTT
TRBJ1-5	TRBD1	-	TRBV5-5	CASSSDDRDFLWPQHF	TGTGCCAGCAGCTCTGACGACAGGGACTTTCTGTGGCCCCAGCATTTT
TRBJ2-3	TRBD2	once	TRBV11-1	CASSPLQSSGRTDTQYF	TGTGCCAGCAGCCCCCTTCAGTCTAGCGGGAGAACAGATACGCAGTATTTT
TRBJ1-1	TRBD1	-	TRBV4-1	CASSQAGTGRGNTEAFF	TGCGCCAGCAGCCAGGCCGGGACAGGAAGAGGGAACACTGAAGCTTTCTTT
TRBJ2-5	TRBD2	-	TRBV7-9	CASTTGTSEQETQYF	TGTGCCAGCACCACTGGGACTAGCGAACAAGAGACCCAGTACTTC
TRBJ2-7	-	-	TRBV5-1	CASSTSGTTYEQYF	TGCGCCAGCAGCACCTCCGGGACAACTTACGAGCAGTACTTC